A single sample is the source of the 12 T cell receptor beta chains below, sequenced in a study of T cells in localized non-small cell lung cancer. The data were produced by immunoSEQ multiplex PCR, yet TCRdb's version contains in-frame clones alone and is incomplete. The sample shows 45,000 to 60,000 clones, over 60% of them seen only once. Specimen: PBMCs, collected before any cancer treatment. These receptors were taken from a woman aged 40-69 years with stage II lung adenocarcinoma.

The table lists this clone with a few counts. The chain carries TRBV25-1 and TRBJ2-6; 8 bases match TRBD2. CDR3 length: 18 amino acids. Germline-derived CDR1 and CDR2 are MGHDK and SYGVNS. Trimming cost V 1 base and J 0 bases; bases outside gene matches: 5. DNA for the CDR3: TGTGCCAGCAGTGAATTTCGGGGGGGCCCCTCTGGGGCCAACGTCCTGACTTTC. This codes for CASSEFRGGPSGANVLTF. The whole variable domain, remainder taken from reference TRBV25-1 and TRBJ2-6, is EADIYQTPRYLVIGTGKKITLECSQTMGHDKMYWYQQDPGMELHLIHYSYGVNSTEKGDLSSESTVSRIRTEHFPLTLESARPSHTSQYLCASSEFRGGPSGANVLTFGAGSRLTVL.

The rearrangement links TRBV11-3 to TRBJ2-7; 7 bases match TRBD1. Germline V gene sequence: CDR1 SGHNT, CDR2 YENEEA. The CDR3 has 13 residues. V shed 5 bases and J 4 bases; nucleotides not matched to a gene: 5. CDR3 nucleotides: TGTGCCAGCAGCCCAGGGGGACGGTACGAGCAGTACTTC. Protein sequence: CASSPGGRYEQYF.

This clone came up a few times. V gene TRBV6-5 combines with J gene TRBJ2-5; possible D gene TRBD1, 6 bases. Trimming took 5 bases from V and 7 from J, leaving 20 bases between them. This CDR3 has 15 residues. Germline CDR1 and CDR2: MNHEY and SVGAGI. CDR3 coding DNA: TGTGCCAGCAGTATCGACAGGCCCGGGCAGGGGACCCAGTACTTC. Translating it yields CASSIDRPGQGTQYF.

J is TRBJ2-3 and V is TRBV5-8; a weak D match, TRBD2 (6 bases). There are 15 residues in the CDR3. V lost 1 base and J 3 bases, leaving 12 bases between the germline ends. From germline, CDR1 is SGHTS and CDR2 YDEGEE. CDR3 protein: CASSLTGGRTDTQYF. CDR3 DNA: TGTGCCAGCAGCTTGACAGGAGGGCGGACAGATACGCAGTATTTT.

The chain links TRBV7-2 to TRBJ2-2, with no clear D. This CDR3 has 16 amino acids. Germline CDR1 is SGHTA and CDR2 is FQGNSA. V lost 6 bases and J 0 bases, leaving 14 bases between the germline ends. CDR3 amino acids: CASSSRAPTNTGELFF. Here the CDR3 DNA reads TGTGCCAGCAGTTCAAGGGCGCCTACGAACACCGGGGAGCTGTTTTTT.

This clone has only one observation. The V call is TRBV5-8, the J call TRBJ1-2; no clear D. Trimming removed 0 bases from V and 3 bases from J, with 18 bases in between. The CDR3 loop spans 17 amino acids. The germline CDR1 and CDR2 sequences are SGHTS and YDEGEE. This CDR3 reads CASSLEVFFQVDYGYTF. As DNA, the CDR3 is TGTGCCAGCAGCTTGGAGGTGTTTTTTCAGGTGGACTATGGCTACACCTTC.

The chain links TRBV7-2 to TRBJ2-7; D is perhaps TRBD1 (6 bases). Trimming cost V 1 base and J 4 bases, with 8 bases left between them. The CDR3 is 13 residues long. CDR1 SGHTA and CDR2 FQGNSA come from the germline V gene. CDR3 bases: TGTGCCAGCAGCTTAGGCAGGGGATACGAGCAGTACTTC. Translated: CASSLGRGYEQYF.

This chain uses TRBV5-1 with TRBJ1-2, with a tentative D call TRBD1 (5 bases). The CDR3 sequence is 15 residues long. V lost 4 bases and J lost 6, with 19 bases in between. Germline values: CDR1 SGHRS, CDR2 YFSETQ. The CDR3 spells CASSPGAGPLDGYTF. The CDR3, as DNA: TGCGCCAGCAGCCCTGGGGCAGGCCCCCTGGATGGCTACACCTTC.

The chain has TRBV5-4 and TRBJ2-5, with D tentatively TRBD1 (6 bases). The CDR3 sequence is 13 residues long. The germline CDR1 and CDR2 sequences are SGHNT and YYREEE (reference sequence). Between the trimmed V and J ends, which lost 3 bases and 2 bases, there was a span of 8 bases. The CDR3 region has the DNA TGTGCCAGCAGCTCGGACAGACAAGAGACCCAGTACTTC. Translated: CASSSDRQETQYF.

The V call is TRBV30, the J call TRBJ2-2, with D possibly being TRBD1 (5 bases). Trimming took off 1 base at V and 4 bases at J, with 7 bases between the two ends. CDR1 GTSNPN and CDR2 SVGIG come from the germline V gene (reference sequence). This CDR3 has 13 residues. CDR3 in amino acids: CAWSETVTGELFF. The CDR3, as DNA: TGTGCCTGGAGTGAGACAGTCACCGGGGAGCTGTTTTTT.

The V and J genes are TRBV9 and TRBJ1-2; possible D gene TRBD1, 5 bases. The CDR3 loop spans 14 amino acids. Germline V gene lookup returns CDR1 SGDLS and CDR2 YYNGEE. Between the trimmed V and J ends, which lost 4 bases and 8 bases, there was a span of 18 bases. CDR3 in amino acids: CASSPSQQGEGYTF. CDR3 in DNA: TGTGCCAGCAGCCCCTCCCAGCAGGGAGAGGGCTACACCTTC.

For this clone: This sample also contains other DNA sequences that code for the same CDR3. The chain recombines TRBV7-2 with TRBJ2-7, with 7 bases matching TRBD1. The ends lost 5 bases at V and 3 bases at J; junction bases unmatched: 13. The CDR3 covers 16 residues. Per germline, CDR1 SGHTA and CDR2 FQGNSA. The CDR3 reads CASSLSSGTANYEQYF. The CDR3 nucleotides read TGTGCCAGCAGCCTGTCGTCCGGGACAGCTAACTACGAGCAGTACTTC.